Listed here are 31 T cell receptor beta chains from one sample, sequenced in a study of blood T cell repertoires in COVID-19 (TCRdb year 2020). The library was made by the immunoSEQ multiplex PCR assay. The immuneACCESS repertoire file appears here via TCRdb, limited to in-frame rearrangements. These files lack a portion of the clones; in checked studies, under half of the deficit traces to unresolved V genes, and the cause of the others is not known. Within this sample are roughly 230,000 clones, with roughly 80% of them counted one time only. The ten largest account for around 3.6% of the sample. Input material: PBMCs or T cells enriched from blood (not recorded which). Every receptor here comes from a man aged 50 or older who had recovered from COVID-19.

The rearrangement uses TRBV6-5 and TRBJ1-1; maybe TRBD1 (5 bases). Germline V lookup: CDR1 MNHEY, CDR2 SVGAGI. This CDR3 spans 15 amino acids. V was trimmed by 4 bases and J by 0 bases, leaving 12 bases between them. The CDR3 sequence is CASSSSTAMNTEAFF. The CDR3 nucleotides are TGTGCCAGCAGTTCGTCGACAGCAATGAACACTGAAGCTTTCTTT.

V gene TRBV10-2 combines with J gene TRBJ2-1, with 12 bases lining up with TRBD2. In germline, CDR1 is WSHSY, CDR2 SAAADI. V was clipped by 6 bases and J by 9 bases; unmatched bases: 12. The CDR3 contains 16 residues. CDR3 in DNA: TGCGCCAGCAGAGGACTAGCGGGACTGCGGGGGGGTGAGCAGTTCTTC. Its translation: CASRGLAGLRGGEQFF.

This clone occurred once. V gene TRBV20-1 combines with J gene TRBJ1-5, with 8 positions matching TRBD1. Germline V gives CDR1 DFQATT, CDR2 SNEGSKA (reference sequence). CDR3 size: 14 residues. The J segment lost 7 bases and the V segment lost 3 bases, leaving 8 bases of the junction unmatched. In nucleotides, the CDR3 is TGCAGTGCTAGTTCCGGACAGGGTGGACAGCCCCAGCATTTT. Its protein product is CSASSGQGGQPQHF.

V gene TRBV2 combines with J gene TRBJ2-7; 8 nucleotides agree with TRBD1. Unmatched junction bases numbered 11, after V lost 6 bases and J lost 4 bases. The CDR3 covers 15 residues. Germline CDR1 and CDR2: SNHLY and FYNNEI. The CDR3 nucleotides are TGTGCCAGCAGGGAACGGGGACAGGTGAAATACGAGCAGTACTTC. Amino acid sequence: CASRERGQVKYEQYF.

This clone is a singleton in its sample. The chain is built from TRBV9 and TRBJ2-5, with 13 bases aligning to TRBD2. After removal of 2 bases from V and 4 bases from J, the junction contained 8 bases not matched to a gene. Germline CDR1 SGDLS, CDR2 YYNGEE. The CDR3 totals 17 residues. The CDR3 spells CASSVHGLAGVGETQYF. The DNA for the CDR3 is TGTGCCAGCAGCGTCCATGGACTAGCGGGAGTAGGAGAGACCCAGTACTTC.

The chain links TRBV30 to TRBJ2-7; D remains unclear. This CDR3 has 11 amino acids. Germline lookup yields CDR1 GTSNPN and CDR2 SVGIG (reference sequence). Trimming took off 3 bases at V and 3 bases at J, with 6 bases between the two ends. The CDR3 DNA sequence: TGTGCCTGGAGCGAGCTCTACGAGCAGTACTTC. Protein product: CAWSELYEQYF. Looking up the rest from reference TRBV30 and TRBJ2-7 gives the full variable domain: SQTIHQWPATLVQPVGSPLSLECTVEGTSNPNLYWYRQAAGRGLQLLFYSVGIGQISSEVPQNLSASRPQDRQFILSSKKLLLSDSGFYLCAWSELYEQYFGPGTRLTVT.

V gene TRBV3-1 (or the pseudogene TRBV3-2) combines with J gene TRBJ2-1, with 8 bases lining up with TRBD2. Germline V lookup: CDR1 LGHDT, CDR2 YNNKEL (reference sequence). The CDR3 runs 14 residues. With V trimmed by 4 bases and J by 5 bases, 4 bases remained unmatched. CDR3 sequence reads: CASSLSGADNEQFF. CDR3 DNA sequence: TGTGCCAGCAGCCTTAGCGGGGCCGACAATGAGCAGTTCTTC.

This sequence joins TRBV15 and TRBJ1-2; 8 positions match TRBD1. V shed 4 bases, J shed 8 bases, and the junction held 6 bases outside the gene matches. The CDR3 contains 13 residues. The germline V gene encodes CDR1 LNHNV and CDR2 YYDKDF (reference sequence). As DNA, the CDR3 is TGTGCCACCAGCACCTTTGACAGGGGCGGCTACACCTTC. Its protein is CATSTFDRGGYTF.

The genes are TRBV4-1 and TRBJ1-1, with a weak D call TRBD1 (6 bases). Germline V gene data show CDR1 as MGHRA and CDR2 as YSYEKL. V lost 4 bases and J lost 0, with 12 bases in between. The CDR3 has 15 residues. CDR3 in amino acids: CASSPRQALNTEAFF. The CDR3 region has the DNA TGCGCCAGCAGCCCGCGACAGGCATTGAACACTGAAGCTTTCTTT.

The rearrangement uses TRBV18 and TRBJ1-1; D perhaps matches TRBD1 (6 bases). The V gene lost 1 base and the J gene lost 1 base, with 13 bases spanning the gap. The CDR3 sequence is 16 residues long. Looked up from germline, CDR1 is KGHSH and CDR2 is LQKENI. This CDR3 reads CASSPRYWTENTEAFF. The CDR3 DNA is TGTGCCAGCTCACCACGGTATTGGACAGAGAACACTGAAGCTTTCTTT.

The V call is TRBV3-1 (or the pseudogene TRBV3-2), the J call TRBJ2-2, with 7 bases identical to TRBD2. Losses at the gene ends were 7 bases for V and 4 bases for J; bases not matched to a gene: 9. The germline gives CDR1 LGHDT, CDR2 YNNKEL (reference sequence). The CDR3 consists of 15 residues. The CDR3 coding sequence is TGTGCCAGCACGTGGTCGGGGGAGGGCACCGGGGAGCTGTTTTTT. Amino acid sequence: CASTWSGEGTGELFF.

CDR3 sequence (DNA): TGTGCCAGCAGAGCAGGGAATAACTATGGCTACACCTTC. This gives the protein CASRAGNNYGYTF. The chain carries TRBV28 and TRBJ1-2; D possibly corresponds to TRBD1 (5 bases). The V gene lost 6 bases and the J gene lost 1 base, with 9 bases spanning the gap. From germline, CDR1 is MDHEN and CDR2 SYDVKM. The CDR3 has 13 amino acids.

The V call is TRBV28, the J call TRBJ2-2, with D possibly matching TRBD2 (6 bases). CDR1 and CDR2 from the germline V gene are MDHEN and SYDVKM. The CDR3 runs to 14 residues. V lost 7 bases to trimming and J lost 1 base, with 10 bases between them. CDR3 region: CASIVGGNTGELFF. CDR3 nucleotide sequence: TGTGCCAGCATCGTGGGAGGGAACACCGGGGAGCTGTTTTTT.

V is TRBV10-2 and J is TRBJ1-1; 8 bases line up with TRBD1. The CDR3 spans 14 residues. V dropped 7 bases and J dropped 4; count of bases not matched to a gene: 8. The germline gives CDR1 WSHSY, CDR2 SAAADI. The CDR3 region has the DNA TGCGCCAGCAAATCTCTCACAGGGGGCACTGAAGCTTTCTTT. It encodes CASKSLTGGTEAFF.

This sequence joins TRBV19 and TRBJ2-7, with 8 bases aligning to TRBD1. This CDR3 has 17 amino acids. The germline gives CDR1 LNHDA, CDR2 SQIVND (reference sequence). Losses at the gene ends were 3 bases for V and 5 bases for J; bases not matched to a gene: 15. CDR3 DNA sequence: TGTGCCAGTAGTATCTCGGGACAGGTCCTTAAGGCGGACGAGCAGTACTTC. Translated, it gives CASSISGQVLKADEQYF.

In this sample, this clone turned up a few times. The chain recombines TRBV7-9 with TRBJ2-2; tentatively, D is TRBD1 (5 bases). Looked up from germline, CDR1 is SEHNR and CDR2 is FQNEAQ (reference sequence). CDR3 length: 11 residues. Between the trimmed V and J ends, which lost 11 bases and 5 bases, there was a span of 9 bases. This CDR3 is CASKGTGELFF. The CDR3, as DNA: TGTGCCTCTAAGGGGACCGGGGAGCTGTTTTTT.

The J gene is TRBJ1-2, the V gene TRBV4-1; perhaps TRBD1 as D (6 bases). V was cut by 5 bases and J by 8 bases, with 15 bases left in between. The CDR3 has 13 residues. Germline V gene sequence: CDR1 MGHRA, CDR2 YSYEKL. In nucleotides, the CDR3 is TGCGCCAGCAGCTCTGGGAGGGGGGGCGGCTACACCTTC. It codes for CASSSGRGGGYTF.

The chain combines TRBV7-9 with TRBJ1-1; unclear D gene. This CDR3 has 9 amino acids. Germline V gene data show CDR1 as SEHNR and CDR2 as FQNEAQ (reference sequence). Trimming removed 3 bases at V and 11 bases at J, with 4 bases between. CDR3 nucleotide sequence: TGTGCCAGCAGCTTTATGGCTTTCTTT. It translates to CASSFMAFF. Using reference TRBV7-9 and TRBJ1-1 for the parts outside the CDR3, the full variable domain is DTGVSQNPRHKITKRGQNVTFRCDPISEHNRLYWYRQTLGQGPEFLTYFQNEAQLEKSRLLSDRFSAERPKGSFSTLEIQRTEQGDSAMYLCASSFMAFFGQGTRLTVV.

The chain joins TRBV13 to TRBJ2-3, with D tentatively TRBD2 (6 bases). Deletions cut 0 bases from V and 3 bases from J, with 22 bases between. The CDR3 runs 19 residues. CDR1 PRHDT and CDR2 FYEKMQ come from the germline V gene (reference sequence). This CDR3 is CASSLGGRSGSTVTDTQYF. The DNA for the CDR3 is TGTGCCAGCAGCTTAGGAGGGCGTAGCGGCTCTACGGTGACAGATACGCAGTATTTT.

A remark on this clone: Other nucleotide sequences from this sample produce the same CDR3. The chain has TRBV5-1 and TRBJ1-5; D possibly corresponds to TRBD1 (5 bases). This CDR3 is 14 amino acids long. Trimming stripped 2 bases from V and 4 bases from J, with 10 bases between. The germline V gene has CDR1 SGHRS and CDR2 YFSETQ. As DNA, the CDR3 is TGCGCCAGCAGCTTAGACGGGGGGAATCAGCCCCAGCATTTT. This encodes CASSLDGGNQPQHF.

The DNA for the CDR3 is TGCGCCAGCAGTCACAACTTCCGGGGCTCTGGAAACACCATATATTTT. Translated, it gives CASSHNFRGSGNTIYF. The chain links TRBV23-1 to TRBJ1-3; D uncertain. TRBV23-1 is designated an ORF whose function remains uncertain. This CDR3 region has 16 residues. V was pared by 3 bases and J by 0 bases, with 12 bases between.

The rearrangement uses TRBV29-1 and TRBJ2-2; TRBD2 matches 12 bases. In germline, CDR1 is SQVTM, CDR2 ANQGSEA. The trim removed 5 bases at V and 0 bases at J, leaving 7 bases unmatched. This CDR3 comprises 17 residues. The CDR3 DNA sequence: TGCAGCGTTCGAGGGACTAGCGGGCCCACGAACACCGGGGAGCTGTTTTTT. It translates to CSVRGTSGPTNTGELFF.

This rearrangement joins TRBV10-1 to TRBJ1-3; D is possibly TRBD1 (5 bases). Germline-derived CDR1 and CDR2 are WNHNN and SYGVQD (reference sequence). The CDR3 runs to 13 residues. Trimming removed 9 bases at V and 2 bases at J, with 11 bases between. CDR3 protein: CARGGGTGNTIYF. The CDR3 DNA sequence: TGCGCCAGGGGGGGAGGGACTGGAAACACCATATATTTT.

CDR3 in amino acids: CASSFLDRSSYEQYF. The CDR3 DNA reads TGTGCCAGCAGTTTTTTGGACAGGAGCTCCTACGAGCAGTACTTC. This chain uses TRBV28 with TRBJ2-7; 7 bases agree with TRBD1. Germline values: CDR1 MDHEN, CDR2 SYDVKM. The CDR3 is made up of 15 amino acids. The V and J ends lost 3 bases and 0 bases, in that order; junction bases with no gene match: 5.

This sequence joins TRBV19 and TRBJ2-2; D is perhaps TRBD1 (5 bases). V was cut by 7 bases and J by 4 bases, with 16 bases left in between. The CDR3 is 15 residues long. Germline-derived CDR1 and CDR2 are LNHDA and SQIVND (reference sequence). The CDR3 DNA reads TGTGCCAGTATGCGGCAGGGTGGTGGCACCGGGGAGCTGTTTTTT. Its translation is CASMRQGGGTGELFF.

This clone was observed a handful of times. The chain is built from TRBV19 and TRBJ1-4; TRBD1 might be the D (6 bases). Trimming shortened V by 7 bases and J by 7 bases, and 16 bases separated the two germline ends. The CDR3 covers 14 residues. Germline assignment: CDR1 LNHDA and CDR2 SQIVND (reference sequence). In DNA form, the CDR3 reads TGTGCCAGTACCACACAGGGATTTCGTGAAAAACTGTTTTTT. As protein: CASTTQGFREKLFF.

The rearrangement links TRBV9 to TRBJ1-3, with D uncertain. Trimming left V 3 bases short and J 0 bases short, with 7 bases between. CDR1 is SGDLS and CDR2 is YYNGEE in the germline V gene. There are 14 residues in the CDR3. The CDR3 loop is CASSDSRSGNTIYF. The CDR3 bases are TGTGCCAGCAGCGACAGCCGCTCTGGAAACACCATATATTTT.

With respect to this clone: One junction end disagrees with the germline gene, perhaps due to a read error. The chain links TRBV6-2 or TRBV6-3 to TRBJ1-2, with D maybe TRBD1 (5 bases). CDR1 and CDR2 (germline): MNHEY, SVGEGT. The length of the CDR3 is 11 residues. CDR3 in amino acids: CASSWGQGRLF. In nucleotides, the CDR3 is TGTGCCAGCAGTTGGGGCCAGGGTAGGCTCTTC.

This clone showed up just a few times. The chain has TRBV7-3 and TRBJ1-1, with D unclear. V lost 0 bases to trimming and J lost 6 bases, with 14 bases between them. The CDR3 spans 15 residues. CDR1 and CDR2 (germline): SGHTA, FQGTGA. The CDR3 DNA sequence: TGTGCCAGCAGCTTAACGAGCCGAGGGTTCGCTGAAGCTTTCTTT. The encoded protein is CASSLTSRGFAEAFF.

This chain connects TRBV4-1 to TRBJ1-2; 7 positions match TRBD1. V lost 0 bases to trimming and J lost 4 bases; unmatched junction nucleotides: 14. The CDR3 loop spans 18 amino acids. Per germline, CDR1 MGHRA and CDR2 YSYEKL. This CDR3 reads CASSQDTLGQVLSYGYTF. DNA of the CDR3: TGCGCCAGCAGCCAAGATACCCTTGGACAGGTGTTATCCTATGGCTACACCTTC.

This chain connects TRBV19 to TRBJ2-4, with 8 bases identical to TRBD2. Trimming removed 10 bases from V and 7 bases from J; junction bases left unmatched: 18. The CDR3 is 16 amino acids. Germline CDR1 reads LNHDA; CDR2 reads SQIVND (reference sequence). CDR3 DNA sequence: TGTGCCACTAAAGGACATCGGGAGGGCCCTCAGAACATTCAGTACTTC. Its protein is CATKGHREGPQNIQYF.